These T cell receptor beta chains were read from a single sample in a study of shared clonotypes between healthy human individuals. Libraries were prepared by immunoSEQ multiplex PCR; TCRdb keeps only in-frame clonotypes and omits some of them. Seen here are around 940,000 clones, roughly 72% observed once, and the top ten hold nearly 1.5%. The sequenced material came from memory CD4+ T cells sorted from blood. The receptors stem from a man aged 18 to 35 in good health. Both conserved end residues are part of each CDR3. The D gene is left open where the match is weak. Size is omitted from some rows. Given values are once, few, many or a class for expanded clones.

j_call,v_call,clone_size,d_call,cdr3_nt,cdr3_aa
TRBJ2-7,TRBV10-1,NA,NA,TGCGCCAGCTCCCCAGGGGCTGGGTCCGAGCAGTACTTC,CASSPGAGSEQYF
TRBJ1-5,TRBV9,NA,TRBD1,TGTGCCGGCAGCCAGGGACAGGGGGGCAATCAGCCCCAGCATTTT,CAGSQGQGGNQPQHF
TRBJ2-4,TRBV6-1,NA,NA,TGTGCCAGCAGTGAAGGGCAGGAACTAGCCAAAAACATTCAGTACTTC,CASSEGQELAKNIQYF
TRBJ1-1,TRBV2,NA,NA,TGTGCCAGCACCGAAGACACTGCCCGATTTTCCTTT,CASTEDTARFSF
TRBJ1-2,TRBV5-4,NA,NA,TGTGCCAGCAGCTTGACAGGGTTGCATGGCTACACCTTC,CASSLTGLHGYTF
TRBJ2-7,TRBV5-5,NA,NA,TGTGCCAGCAGCCTGATCTACGAGCAGTACTTC,CASSLIYEQYF
TRBJ2-6,TRBV6-1,few,NA,TGTGCCAGCAGTAAAGGGGAAGCTGGGGCCAACGTCCTGACTTTC,CASSKGEAGANVLTF
TRBJ1-4,TRBV5-1,NA,NA,TGCGCCAGCAGTTCAGGGATCCTGTCTAATGAAAAACTGTTTTTT,CASSSGILSNEKLFF
TRBJ1-1,TRBV28,few,NA,TGTGCCAGCAGGAAAGGGCAGGCAGTGAACACTGAAGCTTTCTTT,CASRKGQAVNTEAFF
TRBJ1-4,TRBV6-6,NA,NA,TGTGCCAGCAGTTACTCAGGGGAAAAACTGTTTTTT,CASSYSGEKLFF
TRBJ2-3,TRBV6-1,NA,NA,TGTGCCAGCGAGGACATAGTGGCAGATACGCAGTATTTT,CASEDIVADTQYF
TRBJ1-5,TRBV18,NA,NA,TGTGCCAGCTCACCGTATGACAGCAGCAATCAGCCCCAGCATTTT,CASSPYDSSNQPQHF
TRBJ2-1,TRBV27,NA,TRBD2,TGTGCCAGCACCTTCGGTGGACTAGACAATGAGCAGTTCTTC,CASTFGGLDNEQFF
TRBJ2-5,TRBV7-9,NA,TRBD1,TGTGCCAGCAGCCAAGGACAGGGTGCGGAGACCCAGTACTTC,CASSQGQGAETQYF
TRBJ2-7,TRBV28,NA,NA,TGTGCCAGCAGCCCCGCGGCACGACAGCAGTACTTC,CASSPAARQQYF